This entry is about one T cell receptor beta chain. Other DNA sequences from this sample encode an identical CDR3 as well. V shed 5 bases, J shed 7 bases, and the junction held 3 bases outside the gene matches. The CDR3 runs 15 residues. Per germline, CDR1 MNHEY and CDR2 SVGEGT. The data are from a study of blood T cell repertoires in COVID-19. Whole-study context: Acute-phase and convalescent COVID-19 samples originated in the United States, Italy and Spain. T cells, B-cell-depleted T cells, or PBMCs provided the cDNA or gDNA that served as material.

Per the authors' pipeline: Counts of nucleated cells, estimated from reference gene primer amplification, were obtained. Profiled with immunoSEQ multiplex PCR; TCRdb holds only in-frame clones, not every one. V and J calls and clone size follow that table, whereas D and trimming were derived from the DNA. This sample carries approximately 190,000 clones, around 80% of them seen once, and the ten largest clones take around 15%. The sequenced sample consisted of peripheral blood. The sequence derives from a man aged 25-40 years with active or convalescent COVID-19. J is TRBJ2-1 and V is TRBV6-2 or TRBV6-3; 15 bases are shared with TRBD2. The CDR3 loop is CASSPGLAGGNEQFF. CDR3 DNA sequence: TGTGCCAGCAGTCCCGGACTAGCGGGGGGGAATGAGCAGTTCTTC.